This TCR beta chain appears in the sequencing data of a study of CD8+ T cells in alopecia areata. As for the study in general: The study gave tofacitinib for 6 to 18 months, then 6 months off drug.

A word on this clone: The antigen is not known.

Whole-study results and caveats: Mouse data revealed clearer TCR sharing than patient data did, a gap possibly tied to HLA.

Extracted RNA was reverse transcribed, and the resulting cDNA served as sequencing template. Produced via immunoSEQ multiplex PCR; TCRdb's table is partial and in-frame only. The sample carries 150,000 or so clones, 80% to 90% recorded once. Cell sorting on a FACSAria was used to separate CD4+ and CD8+ T cells from the PBMCs. V dropped 5 bases and J dropped 2 bases, with 10 bases sitting between them. Germline V gene data show CDR1 as SGHAT and CDR2 as FQNNGV. CDR3 length: 14 amino acids. The receptor was isolated from a human donor with alopecia areata. The material sequenced was CD8+ T cells sorted from blood, taken at week 0. The genes are TRBV11-2 and TRBJ2-1; D remains unclear. In DNA, the CDR3 is TGTGCCAGCAGCCACAGTGGGACCTACAATGAGCAGTTCTTC. Protein product: CASSHSGTYNEQFF.